The 20 T cell receptor beta chains listed next were all sequenced from one sample in a study of response to subunit inactivated influenza vaccine. TCRdb re-analysed the RT-PCR reads in MiXCR, keeping a single row per CDR3 protein. The sample lists roughly 630,000 distinct CDR3 sequences, less than 15% occurring once. The source material was PBMCs from blood, sampled approximately 15 days before vaccination. The receptors shown here come from a man aged 50-60 years who received an inactivated influenza vaccine.

This clonotype showed up just a few times. The V and J genes are TRBV4-2 and TRBJ2-7; TRBD2 aligns across 13 bases. Germline trimming cut 3 bases from V and 2 bases from J; bases unmatched to any gene: 1. This CDR3 comprises 15 residues. Germline CDR1 and CDR2: LGHNA and YNFKEQ. CDR3 sequence (DNA): TGTGCCAGCAGCCAGACTAGCGGGAGGACCTACGAGCAGTACTTC. Its translation: CASSQTSGRTYEQYF.

This clonotype was observed a few times. The chain employs TRBV6-2 or TRBV6-3 and TRBJ2-5, with 13 bases that match TRBD2. Per germline, CDR1 MNHEY and CDR2 SVGEGT. V dropped 0 bases and J dropped 1; count of bases not matched to a gene: 8. The CDR3 contains 19 residues. CDR3 protein: CASSYSLTSGGTFQETQYF. The CDR3 bases are TGTGCCAGCAGTTACTCCTTGACTAGCGGGGGGACATTCCAAGAGACCCAGTACTTC.

Ten or more counts support this clonotype. J is TRBJ1-1 and V is TRBV5-1, with D tentatively TRBD1 (6 bases). The CDR3 runs to 14 residues. The V end was cut by 1 base, the J end by 1 base, with 8 bases between. Germline CDR1 and CDR2: SGHRS and YFSETQ. The CDR3, as DNA: TGCGCCAGCAGCTTGCTGGACAGGAACACTGAAGCTTTCTTT. This sequence encodes CASSLLDRNTEAFF.

This clonotype was counted at least ten times. V usage is TRBV4-2 and J usage is TRBJ2-3; the D gene could be TRBD1 or TRBD2 (6 bases each). This CDR3 is built from 18 residues. CDR1 and CDR2 (germline): LGHNA, YNFKEQ. The V and J ends lost 0 bases and 8 bases respectively, with 24 bases between them. CDR3 in amino acids: CASSQERRRGLLRSTQYF. CDR3 coding DNA: TGTGCCAGCAGCCAAGAACGTCGTCGGGGGCTCCTCCGGAGTACGCAGTATTTT.

The table lists this clonotype with a few counts. CDR3 bases: TGTGCCAGCAGCCGGGACTTTGGGACTGAAGCTTTCTTT. Translating it yields CASSRDFGTEAFF. V and J are TRBV11-1 and TRBJ1-1; D is possibly TRBD1 (5 bases). The germline V gene has CDR1 SGHAT and CDR2 FQDESV (reference sequence). CDR3 length: 13 amino acids. V was trimmed by 5 bases and J by 5 bases, leaving 12 bases between them.

V gene TRBV15 combines with J gene TRBJ2-1; TRBD2 agrees at 9 bases. The germline gives CDR1 LNHNV, CDR2 YYDKDF (reference sequence). The trim removed 0 bases at V and 3 bases at J, leaving 9 bases unmatched. The CDR3 has 18 amino acids. Here the CDR3 reads CATSRDPRAGGDYNEQFF. Here the CDR3 DNA reads TGTGCCACCAGCAGAGACCCTCGGGCGGGAGGGGACTACAATGAGCAGTTCTTC.

This clonotype was seen repeatedly, ten times or more. The chain links TRBV24-1 to TRBJ1-1; 9 bases agree with TRBD1. CDR3 size: 15 residues. CDR1 KGHDR and CDR2 SFDVKD come from the germline V gene. Losses at the gene ends were 4 bases for V and 3 bases for J; bases not matched to a gene: 5. CDR3 sequence reads: CATSDRGTGHTEAFF. The CDR3 DNA reads as TGTGCCACCAGTGACCGTGGGACAGGGCACACTGAAGCTTTCTTT.

J is TRBJ2-3 and V is TRBV7-9; possible D gene TRBD1, 5 bases. Germline V CDR1 and CDR2: SEHNR, FQNEAQ (reference sequence). V shed 4 bases and J shed 0 bases, with 11 bases lying between them. The CDR3 extends over 15 amino acids. Here the CDR3 DNA reads TGTGCCAGCAGCTCCAGGGTTGCGAGCACAGATACGCAGTATTTT. Protein sequence: CASSSRVASTDTQYF.

The chain couples TRBV9 to TRBJ2-5, with 12 bases identical to TRBD2. Germline assignment: CDR1 SGDLS and CDR2 YYNGEE. This CDR3 has 14 amino acids. J lost 13 bases, V lost 0 bases, and 7 bases had no gene match. CDR3 residues: CASSVEGLAGSMYF. In DNA form, the CDR3 reads TGTGCCAGCAGCGTAGAGGGACTAGCGGGCTCCATGTACTTC.

This clonotype has just a few counts. The J gene is TRBJ2-7, the V gene TRBV4-3; 10 bases align to TRBD2. This CDR3 contains 16 residues. Germline V lookup: CDR1 LGHNA, CDR2 YSLEER. J gave up 4 bases and V 0 bases, and 6 bases lay outside the gene matches. CDR3 nucleotide sequence: TGCGCCAGCAGCCAAGATGGGGCTAGCGGGAGTTACGAGCAGTACTTC. As protein: CASSQDGASGSYEQYF.

V usage is TRBV6-5 and J usage is TRBJ1-1; possible D gene TRBD1, 5 bases. The CDR3 has 17 residues. Trimming removed 4 bases from V and 1 base from J, with 19 bases in between. Germline values: CDR1 MNHEY, CDR2 SVGAGI. CDR3 region: CASSSTPGGRANTEAFF. The CDR3 DNA is TGTGCCAGCAGTTCCACCCCCGGGGGACGGGCGAACACTGAAGCTTTCTTT.

This clonotype was found a few times. V usage is TRBV4-3 and J usage is TRBJ2-7; 7 bases map to TRBD1. Germline lookup yields CDR1 LGHNA and CDR2 YSLEER. Trimming cost V 8 bases and J 6 bases; bases outside gene matches: 10. CDR3 length equals 13 residues. The CDR3 DNA sequence: TGCGCCAGCTCCCGAATTGCAGGGGGCGAGCAGTACTTC. Translated: CASSRIAGGEQYF.

Concerning this clonotype itself: At one boundary the junction diverges from the germline segment, which might be a read error. The gene calls are TRBV20-1 and TRBJ2-3; D is unclear. Per germline, CDR1 DFQATT and CDR2 SNEGSKA (reference sequence). The CDR3 is 14 residues long. The CDR3 sequence is CSATFQSGTDTHYF. The CDR3 region has the DNA TGCAGTGCTACTTTTCAATCCGGCACAGATACGCATTATTTT.

The table lists this clonotype with a few counts. At one end, the junction sequence differs from germline, possibly due to a read error. The rearrangement uses TRBV7-7 and TRBJ2-2, with 10 bases lining up with TRBD1. Germline V CDR1 and CDR2: SSHAT, FNYEAQ (reference sequence). The CDR3 spans 14 residues. In DNA form, the CDR3 reads TGTGCTAGCAGCCCAGACAGGGGGCACGGGGAGCTGTTTTTT. It is translated as CASSPDRGHGELFF.

This clonotype occurred a few times. V usage is TRBV20-1 and J usage is TRBJ2-1, with 12 bases identical to TRBD2. This CDR3 spans 15 amino acids. The V gene end was trimmed by 6 bases and the J gene end by 3 bases; junction bases not matched to a gene: 6. CDR1 and CDR2 (germline): DFQATT, SNEGSKA (reference sequence). DNA for the CDR3: TGCAGTGCAGAGACTAGCGGGAGCGTCTACAATGAGCAGTTCTTC. Translation: CSAETSGSVYNEQFF.

The chain employs TRBV15 and TRBJ2-7; no reliable D call. The V gene's germline CDR1 is LNHNV and CDR2 YYDKDF (reference sequence). Trimming cost V 2 bases and J 3 bases, with 5 bases left between them. This CDR3 region has 12 residues. The CDR3 loop reads CATSRNGYEQYF. Written as DNA, the CDR3 is TGTGCCACCAGCAGAAACGGCTACGAGCAGTACTTC. Variable domain in full (rest from reference TRBV15 and TRBJ2-7): DAMVIQNPRYQVTQFGKPVTLSCSQTLNHNVMYWYQQKSSQAPKLLFHYYDKDFNNEADTPDNFQSRRPNTSFCFLDIRSPGLGDTAMYLCATSRNGYEQYFGPGTRLTVT.

This clonotype was seen only a few times. V is TRBV6-2 or TRBV6-3 and J is TRBJ2-1; 14 nucleotides agree with TRBD2. This CDR3 contains 17 residues. Trimming cost V 0 bases and J 8 bases; bases outside gene matches: 6. Germline loops: CDR1 MNHEY, CDR2 SVGEGT. CDR3 coding DNA: TGTGCCAGCAGTTACTCCGGGACTAGCGGGAGTATGGATGAGCAGTTCTTC. This gives the protein CASSYSGTSGSMDEQFF.

The rearrangement uses TRBV18 and TRBJ2-1; unclear D gene. Per the germline V gene, CDR1 is KGHSH and CDR2 is LQKENI. This CDR3 is built from 13 residues. The V end lost 6 bases, the J end lost 10 bases, and 16 bases lay between the germline ends. The CDR3 loop reads CASSPPTGSEQFF. The CDR3 coding sequence is TGTGCCAGCTCGCCCCCAACGGGCAGCGAGCAGTTCTTC.

This clonotype was recorded a few times. The gene calls are TRBV3-1 and TRBJ1-2; D unresolved. The CDR3 is 11 residues long. With 1 base removed from V and 9 bases from J, the gap between germline ends came to 6 bases. The germline V gene encodes CDR1 LGHDT and CDR2 YNNKEL (reference sequence). The CDR3 reads CASSQAGSYTF. CDR3 DNA sequence: TGTGCCAGCAGCCAAGCAGGAAGCTACACCTTC.

This chain connects TRBV6-2 or TRBV6-3 to TRBJ2-2; weak D call: TRBD1 (5 bases). Trimming cost V 1 base and J 2 bases, with 8 bases left between them. This CDR3 comprises 15 residues. Looked up from germline, CDR1 is MNHEY and CDR2 is SVGEGT. The CDR3 DNA sequence: TGTGCCAGCAGTTACTTACAGGTCAACACCGGGGAGCTGTTTTTT. Translation gives CASSYLQVNTGELFF.